The rows below give T cell receptor beta chains drawn from one sample of a study of blood T cells in healthy people across ages. TCRdb ran MiXCR on the 5' RACE reads and lists one entry per CDR3 protein. The sample carries approximately 820,000 distinct CDR3 sequences, 40% to 50% recorded once. Sequencing input: blood. The receptors originated from a man aged 60-69 years in good health. Each CDR3 is given with its conserved first and last residue. Fields, in order: V gene, D gene, clone size, J gene, CDR3 DNA, CDR3 protein. A D gene is named only where the DNA matches it firmly. Part of the rows lack a size; the others show once, few, many or a class for expanded clones.

v_call: TRBV12-3/TRBV12-4
d_call: TRBD2
clone_size: .
j_call: TRBJ2-5
cdr3_nt: TGTGCCAGCCGTCCCTTAGCGGGGACCCAGTACTTC
cdr3_aa: CASRPLAGTQYF

v_call: TRBV7-2
d_call: .
clone_size: few
j_call: TRBJ2-3
cdr3_nt: TGTGCCAGCAGCTTAGTGGGCCAGGGACCAGATACGCAGTATTTT
cdr3_aa: CASSLVGQGPDTQYF

v_call: TRBV4-1
d_call: .
clone_size: few
j_call: TRBJ1-2
cdr3_nt: TGCGCCAGCAGCCAAGGTCCCCAGGGAAAACTCCATGGCTACACCTTC
cdr3_aa: CASSQGPQGKLHGYTF

v_call: TRBV7-3
d_call: .
clone_size: .
j_call: TRBJ2-5
cdr3_nt: TGTGCCAGCAGCGTAGTGGGGGCGGGGGAGACCCAGTACTTC
cdr3_aa: CASSVVGAGETQYF

v_call: TRBV12-3/TRBV12-4
d_call: TRBD2
clone_size: .
j_call: TRBJ2-1
cdr3_nt: TGTGCCAGCAGATTGAGCGGGGCTTACAATGAGCAGTTCTTC
cdr3_aa: CASRLSGAYNEQFF

v_call: TRBV6-1
d_call: TRBD1
clone_size: .
j_call: TRBJ1-4
cdr3_nt: TGTGCCAGCGTCAGACAGGGGAATGAAAAACTGTTTTTT
cdr3_aa: CASVRQGNEKLFF

v_call: TRBV11-2
d_call: .
clone_size: .
j_call: TRBJ2-2
cdr3_nt: TGTGCCAGCAGCCCGCGTAGGGGCCTGAACACCGGGGAGCTGTTTTTT
cdr3_aa: CASSPRRGLNTGELFF

v_call: TRBV30
d_call: .
clone_size: few
j_call: TRBJ2-5
cdr3_nt: TGTGCCTGGAGTCCAATCGACAGCCACCAAGAGACCCAGTACTTC
cdr3_aa: CAWSPIDSHQETQYF

v_call: TRBV7-2
d_call: TRBD2
clone_size: .
j_call: TRBJ2-7
cdr3_nt: TGTGCCAGCAGCCCGGGACTAGCGGGGGGTAGGAATGAGCAGTACTTC
cdr3_aa: CASSPGLAGGRNEQYF

v_call: TRBV2
d_call: .
clone_size: few
j_call: TRBJ2-5
cdr3_nt: TGTGCCAGCAAGAAGACAGAAAATCAAGAGACCCAGTACTTC
cdr3_aa: CASKKTENQETQYF

v_call: TRBV28
d_call: TRBD1
clone_size: few
j_call: TRBJ2-7
cdr3_nt: TGTGCCAGCAGTTTTTCTGGGACAGGGGGACGCGAGCAGTACTTC
cdr3_aa: CASSFSGTGGREQYF

v_call: TRBV4-1
d_call: TRBD2
clone_size: .
j_call: TRBJ2-5
cdr3_nt: TGCGCCAGCAGCCAAGGGACTAGCGGATACCAGCAGTACTTC
cdr3_aa: CASSQGTSGYQQYF

v_call: TRBV15
d_call: .
clone_size: .
j_call: TRBJ2-1
cdr3_nt: TGTGCCACCAGCAACCGGGAGACCCAGTTCTTC
cdr3_aa: CATSNRETQFF

v_call: TRBV13
d_call: TRBD1
clone_size: few
j_call: TRBJ2-1
cdr3_nt: TGTGCCAGCAGCCCAAATGACAGGGAGAGGGAGCAGTTCTTC
cdr3_aa: CASSPNDREREQFF

v_call: TRBV9
d_call: .
clone_size: few
j_call: TRBJ2-3
cdr3_nt: TGTGCCAGCAGCGTACAGGGGAGGGACACAGATACGCAGTATTTT
cdr3_aa: CASSVQGRDTDTQYF

v_call: TRBV20-1
d_call: .
clone_size: .
j_call: TRBJ1-6
cdr3_nt: TGCAGTGCTAGGGTACCCTTGAGCTCCTATAATTCACCCCTCCACTTT
cdr3_aa: CSARVPLSSYNSPLHF

v_call: TRBV28
d_call: .
clone_size: .
j_call: TRBJ1-4
cdr3_nt: TGTGCCAGCAGTTTAGATCCGGGGGAAAAACTGTTTTTT
cdr3_aa: CASSLDPGEKLFF

v_call: TRBV27
d_call: .
clone_size: .
j_call: TRBJ2-4
cdr3_nt: TGTGCCAGCAGTCCGAGTACATTGGGGGGCAAAAACATTCAGTACTTC
cdr3_aa: CASSPSTLGGKNIQYF

v_call: TRBV20-1
d_call: .
clone_size: .
j_call: TRBJ2-1
cdr3_nt: TGCAGTGCTAGAGATCGAGGGACGGAGCAGTTCTTC
cdr3_aa: CSARDRGTEQFF

v_call: TRBV4-1
d_call: TRBD2
clone_size: .
j_call: TRBJ2-7
cdr3_nt: TGCGCCAGCAGTCCTACTAGCGGGGGGGGTTCCTACGAGCAGTACTTC
cdr3_aa: CASSPTSGGGSYEQYF

v_call: TRBV7-6
d_call: .
clone_size: .
j_call: TRBJ2-1
cdr3_nt: TGTGCCAGCAGTCCTAAGAGGGCACCAGAGATGAATGAGCAGTTCTTC
cdr3_aa: CASSPKRAPEMNEQFF

v_call: TRBV29-1
d_call: .
clone_size: .
j_call: TRBJ2-3
cdr3_nt: TGCAGCGTGGTCGGGGTCACAGATACGCAGTATTTT
cdr3_aa: CSVVGVTDTQYF

v_call: TRBV7-2
d_call: TRBD1
clone_size: few
j_call: TRBJ2-5
cdr3_nt: TGTGCCAGCAGGGCCGGGACAGGGGGATTTGAGACCCAGTACTTC
cdr3_aa: CASRAGTGGFETQYF

v_call: TRBV7-2
d_call: TRBD2
clone_size: .
j_call: TRBJ2-5
cdr3_nt: TGTGCCAGCAGCTTCTGGGAGGGACGGCAGTACTTC
cdr3_aa: CASSFWEGRQYF

v_call: TRBV7-9
d_call: TRBD1
clone_size: few
j_call: TRBJ2-5
cdr3_nt: TGTGCCAGCAGCTCCCGAGACCTACAGGGGTTACAAGAGACCCAGTACTTC
cdr3_aa: CASSSRDLQGLQETQYF

v_call: TRBV6-4
d_call: .
clone_size: .
j_call: TRBJ2-5
cdr3_nt: TGTGCCAGCAGTGACGGGGCTAAACAAGAGACCCAGTACTTC
cdr3_aa: CASSDGAKQETQYF

v_call: TRBV10-1
d_call: .
clone_size: few
j_call: TRBJ2-4
cdr3_nt: TGCGCCAGCAGTGAGTCCTGGGGACAGCGGGAGCAGTACTTC
cdr3_aa: CASSESWGQREQYF

v_call: TRBV5-1
d_call: .
clone_size: few
j_call: TRBJ1-1
cdr3_nt: TGCGCCAGCAGCGGAGGGGACAACATAAACACTGAAGCTTTCTTT
cdr3_aa: CASSGGDNINTEAFF

v_call: TRBV6-5
d_call: TRBD1
clone_size: .
j_call: TRBJ1-1
cdr3_nt: TGTGCCAGCAGGCCAACAGGGGACACTAAAGCTTTCTTT
cdr3_aa: CASRPTGDTKAFF

v_call: TRBV7-2
d_call: .
clone_size: .
j_call: TRBJ2-1
cdr3_nt: TGTGCCAGCAGCTTAGCTAGCGGCGAACCAGGAGAGCAGTTCTTC
cdr3_aa: CASSLASGEPGEQFF

v_call: TRBV7-2
d_call: .
clone_size: .
j_call: TRBJ2-7
cdr3_nt: TGTGCCAGCAGCTTAGGGGCGGGGGCCGCCTACGAGCAGTACTTC
cdr3_aa: CASSLGAGAAYEQYF

v_call: TRBV6-5
d_call: TRBD1
clone_size: once
j_call: TRBJ2-2
cdr3_nt: TGTGCCAGCAGTTACAGGACAGGGGGGGTTTCTGGGGAGCTGTTTTTT
cdr3_aa: CASSYRTGGVSGELFF

v_call: TRBV7-2
d_call: .
clone_size: few
j_call: TRBJ2-1
cdr3_nt: TGTGCCAGCAGCCGAGATCGGGGCGGGTACAATGAGCAGTTCTTC
cdr3_aa: CASSRDRGGYNEQFF

v_call: TRBV6-2/TRBV6-3
d_call: .
clone_size: few
j_call: TRBJ2-5
cdr3_nt: TGTGCCAGCAGGATGCAAGGGGGGCAGTACTTC
cdr3_aa: CASRMQGGQYF

v_call: TRBV12-3/TRBV12-4
d_call: .
clone_size: .
j_call: TRBJ1-5
cdr3_nt: TGTGCCAGCAGTTTACAGGTGCGGAATCAGCCCCAGCATTTT
cdr3_aa: CASSLQVRNQPQHF

v_call: TRBV12-5
d_call: .
clone_size: .
j_call: TRBJ2-5
cdr3_nt: TGTGCTAGTGGTTTGGACCTCAATGAGCAGTACTTC
cdr3_aa: CASGLDLNEQYF

v_call: TRBV29-1
d_call: TRBD2
clone_size: many
j_call: TRBJ2-1
cdr3_nt: TGCAGCGTTGTAGCGGGGACCAATGAGCAGTTCTTC
cdr3_aa: CSVVAGTNEQFF

v_call: TRBV4-1
d_call: TRBD2
clone_size: few
j_call: TRBJ2-7
cdr3_nt: TGCGCCAGCAGCCAAGCGGCGGGGGGGTTATACGAGCAGTACTTC
cdr3_aa: CASSQAAGGLYEQYF

v_call: TRBV11-2
d_call: .
clone_size: many
j_call: TRBJ2-5
cdr3_nt: TGTGCCAGCAGCCCCCCCGGGACAAGAGAGACCCAGTACTTC
cdr3_aa: CASSPPGTRETQYF

v_call: TRBV7-2
d_call: .
clone_size: many
j_call: TRBJ2-5
cdr3_nt: TGTGCCAGCAGCCGCGGACAGACCCAAGAGACCCAGTACTTC
cdr3_aa: CASSRGQTQETQYF